This T cell receptor (beta chain) was observed in a study of blood T cell repertoires in COVID-19. For the study at large: Collection of acute and convalescent COVID-19 samples took place in the United States, Italy and Spain. In each case, the material was cDNA or gDNA derived from T cells, B-cell-depleted T cells, or PBMCs.

The authors' processing: For nucleated cells, counts were estimated from reference gene primer amplification. The protocol was immunoSEQ multiplex PCR, while the TCRdb copy is restricted to in-frame clones and leaves out a portion. The V and J calls and the clone size are those of that table, but D and trimming were determined from the DNA. The sample carries hundreds of thousands of clones, about 90% recorded once. With 5 bases removed from V and 3 bases from J, the gap between germline ends came to 12 bases. This CDR3 comprises 14 residues. From germline, CDR1 is MGHRA and CDR2 YSYEKL. The chain recombines TRBV4-1 with TRBJ2-3, with a tentative D call TRBD2 (6 bases). Sequenced material: peripheral blood. This TCR derives from a woman aged 18 to 35 who had recovered from COVID-19. As DNA, the CDR3 is TGCGCCAGCAGCTTTACGGAGGGGACAGATACGCAGTATTTT. It yields the protein CASSFTEGTDTQYF.